One and the same sample provided the 10 T cell receptor beta chains below, sequenced in a study of T-cell memory formation after mild COVID-19. TCRdb re-called the 5' RACE reads with MiXCR, one entry per CDR3 protein. Of 450,000 or so distinct CDR3 sequences in the sample, 20% to 30% were seen once. Sample: PBMCs or a T cell subset sorted from them (not recorded which). Source of these receptors: an adult woman who had mild COVID-19 (a few samples of this study predate the infection). Cell type and time point are not known.

This clonotype turned up a few times. The CDR3: CASRSTGTDTEAFF. The DNA for the CDR3 is TGTGCCAGCAGATCCACAGGGACGGACACTGAAGCTTTCTTT. This chain joins TRBV7-9 and TRBJ1-1; possibly TRBD1 for D (6 bases). Per germline, CDR1 SEHNR and CDR2 FQNEAQ (reference sequence). Trimming shortened V by 6 bases and J by 3 bases, and 14 bases separated the two germline ends. The CDR3 is made up of 14 amino acids.

The chain carries TRBV11-1 and TRBJ2-3; a weak D match, TRBD1 (6 bases). The CDR3 loop spans 17 amino acids. Germline assignment: CDR1 SGHAT and CDR2 FQDESV (reference sequence). The V end was cut by 0 bases, the J end by 2 bases, with 15 bases between. For the CDR3, the DNA is TGTGCCAGCAGCTTAGCGAGCTCTTACAGGGCCACAGATACGCAGTATTTT. Protein sequence: CASSLASSYRATDTQYF.

This clonotype has more than one count but fewer than ten. The J gene is TRBJ1-1, the V gene TRBV20-1; a weak D match, TRBD1 (5 bases). The CDR3 loop spans 12 amino acids. The germline V gene encodes CDR1 DFQATT and CDR2 SNEGSKA (reference sequence). The V end lost 3 bases, the J end lost 6 bases, and 11 bases lay between the germline ends. CDR3 nucleotide sequence: TGCAGTGCTAGTGACGACAGTGCTGAAGCTTTCTTT. It encodes CSASDDSAEAFF.

For this clonotype: An end of the junction differs from the germline gene, which may be a read error. V gene TRBV10-1 combines with J gene TRBJ2-5; 8 nucleotides line up with TRBD2. The CDR3 runs to 21 residues. From germline, CDR1 is WNHNN and CDR2 SYGVQD (reference sequence). The CDR3, as DNA: TGCTCCAGCAGTGAGTCCCCGCGCCGGGAGCGGGAGATACGGACAAGGGAGACCCAGTACTTC. Translating gives CSSSESPRREREIRTRETQYF.

J is TRBJ2-3 and V is TRBV20-1; D possibly corresponds to TRBD2 (7 bases). Trimming left V 7 bases short and J 2 bases short, with 16 bases between. The CDR3 has 14 amino acids. Germline V gene sequence: CDR1 DFQATT, CDR2 SNEGSKA (reference sequence). Here the CDR3 reads CSVSRGPYTDTQYF. The CDR3 region has the DNA TGCAGTGTCTCGCGGGGGCCATACACAGATACGCAGTATTTT.

This clonotype has ten or more counts. V and J are TRBV5-1 and TRBJ2-2; no reliable D call. V was clipped by 3 bases and J by 2 bases, with 5 bases between them. Looked up from germline, CDR1 is SGHRS and CDR2 is YFSETQ. CDR3 length: 13 amino acids. The CDR3 protein is CASSSTNTGELFF. The CDR3 region has the DNA TGCGCCAGCAGCTCCACTAACACCGGGGAGCTGTTTTTT.

The V and J genes are TRBV5-1 and TRBJ2-7; 8 bases align to TRBD2. V lost 6 bases and J lost 4; bases outside the gene matches: 6. The CDR3 covers 13 residues. Germline loops: CDR1 SGHRS, CDR2 YFSETQ. CDR3 sequence (DNA): TGCGCCAGCAAGGGGAGCGGGGGATACGAGCAGTACTTC. Residues: CASKGSGGYEQYF. Full variable domain (outside the CDR3, taken from reference TRBV5-1 and TRBJ2-7): KAGVTQTPRYLIKTRGQQVTLSCSPISGHRSVSWYQQTPGQGLQFLFEYFSETQRNKGNFPGRFSGRQFSNSRSEMNVSTLELGDSALYLCASKGSGGYEQYFGPGTRLTVT.

The chain has TRBV11-2 and TRBJ2-1; 11 bases fit TRBD2. This CDR3 has 18 amino acids. J gave up 4 bases and V 3 bases, and 11 bases lay outside the gene matches. CDR1 and CDR2 from the germline V gene are SGHAT and FQNNGV. In DNA, the CDR3 is TGTGCCAGCAGCTTCTGGCTAGCGGGAGGAACGCGGTACAATGAGCAGTTCTTC. Its translation: CASSFWLAGGTRYNEQFF.

This chain links TRBV15 with TRBJ2-7, with D possibly matching TRBD2 (6 bases). The V gene lost 8 bases and the J gene lost 3 bases, with 8 bases spanning the gap. The CDR3 loop spans 11 amino acids. The V gene's germline CDR1 is LNHNV and CDR2 YYDKDF (reference sequence). The CDR3 here is CATGEVYEQYF. CDR3 nucleotide sequence: TGTGCCACCGGGGAGGTCTACGAGCAGTACTTC.

This clonotype has only one observation. The chain uses TRBV5-1 and TRBJ1-6, with unresolved D. CDR1 is SGHRS and CDR2 is YFSETQ in the germline V gene. V lost 3 bases to trimming and J lost 6 bases, with 10 bases between them. This CDR3 is built from 14 residues. DNA for the CDR3: TGCGCCAGCAGCTCAAACTCGGGTAATTCACCCCTCCACTTT. It codes for CASSSNSGNSPLHF.